A single sample is the source of the 21 T cell receptor beta chains below, sequenced in a study of blood T cells in healthy people across ages (dated by TCRdb to between 2015 and 2016). The method was 5' RACE. Sequencing was performed on an Illumina HiSeq 2500. The second PCR ran for about 7 to 11 cycles and used a J-beta primer mix along with a sample-barcoded 5' primer. The public reads were reanalyzed by TCRdb: fastp trimming at Q25, MiXCR alignment, in-frame beta chains only. Under each unique CDR3 protein, matching rows form one entry showing the most common genes and DNA. For this sample there are more than 1,400,000 distinct CDR3 sequences; about 43% appear just once. The top ten hold approximately 7.9% of the sample. The sequenced material came from blood. The source is a young woman in good health.

This chain links TRBV6-1 with TRBJ1-5; TRBD1 might be the D (5 bases). From germline, CDR1 is MNHNS and CDR2 SASEGT. Trimming stripped 4 bases from V and 9 bases from J, with 13 bases between. The CDR3 is 13 amino acids. The CDR3 nucleotides are TGTGCCAGCAGTGGCGGACCCGGGGCGCCCCAGCATTTT. It yields the protein CASSGGPGAPQHF.

The chain combines TRBV10-3 with TRBJ2-5; D is perhaps TRBD1 (5 bases). Looked up from germline, CDR1 is ENHRY and CDR2 is SYGVKD. Deletions cut 2 bases from V and 11 bases from J, with 12 bases between. The CDR3 is 12 residues long. CDR3 loop: CAISEGANEQYF. Here the CDR3 DNA reads TGTGCCATCAGTGAGGGGGCGAATGAGCAGTACTTC.

The rearrangement links TRBV4-2 to TRBJ2-1; 11 bases line up with TRBD2. Germline values: CDR1 LGHNA, CDR2 YNFKEQ. The CDR3 has 18 residues. V gave up 3 bases and J gave up 5 bases; unmatched junction bases: 12. Here the CDR3 reads CASSQFSPGLADHNEQFF. The CDR3 DNA reads as TGTGCCAGCAGCCAGTTTTCACCGGGACTAGCGGACCACAATGAGCAGTTCTTC.

The rearrangement uses TRBV20-1 and TRBJ1-1; D not certain. The CDR3 extends over 12 amino acids. With 1 base removed from V and 7 bases from J, the gap between germline ends came to 10 bases. CDR1 DFQATT and CDR2 SNEGSKA come from the germline V gene (reference sequence). The DNA for the CDR3 is TGCAGTGCTAGAGCTTTGGCCCATGAAGCTTTCTTT. Amino acids: CSARALAHEAFF.

V is TRBV12-3 or TRBV12-4 and J is TRBJ2-1; weak D call: TRBD1 (7 bases). CDR3 length: 16 residues. V was cut by 2 bases and J by 4 bases, with 15 bases left in between. For the CDR3, the DNA is TGTGCCAGCAGTTTAATTGCGGGACAGCTTTACAATGAGCAGTTCTTC. Protein: CASSLIAGQLYNEQFF.

This clonotype was seen a handful of times. The rearrangement links TRBV10-3 to TRBJ1-2; D call uncertain. With 0 bases removed from V and 2 bases from J, the gap between germline ends came to 7 bases. The CDR3 length is 14 residues. Germline V CDR1 and CDR2: ENHRY, SYGVKD. As DNA, the CDR3 is TGTGCCATCAGTGAGTCTCCACAAAACTATGGCTACACCTTC. It specifies CAISESPQNYGYTF.

J is TRBJ1-5 and V is TRBV6-2 or TRBV6-3, with 9 bases identical to TRBD1. V trimming: 5 bases; J trimming: 4 bases; junction bases outside the gene matches: 6. This CDR3 is built from 15 residues. The germline gives CDR1 MNHEY, CDR2 SVGEGT. The CDR3 here is CASSARDRDNQPQHF. CDR3 sequence (DNA): TGTGCCAGCAGTGCCCGGGACAGGGATAATCAGCCCCAGCATTTT.

This clonotype was seen only once. The chain links TRBV4-1 to TRBJ1-2, with D possibly matching TRBD1 (5 bases). The CDR3 covers 15 residues. V lost 0 bases and J lost 6, with 14 bases in between. Germline V lookup: CDR1 MGHRA, CDR2 YSYEKL. The CDR3 region is CASSQEGRGNDGYTF. In DNA, the CDR3 is TGCGCCAGCAGCCAAGAGGGTCGGGGGAATGATGGCTACACCTTC.

This rearrangement joins TRBV27 to TRBJ2-1; 13 bases agree with TRBD2. The ends lost 8 bases at V and 5 bases at J; junction bases unmatched: 9. This CDR3 is 16 amino acids long. CDR1 and CDR2 from the germline V gene are MNHEY and SMNVEV (reference sequence). CDR3 sequence reads: CASQGLAGVGDNEQFF. Written as DNA, the CDR3 is TGTGCCAGCCAAGGACTAGCGGGAGTCGGCGACAATGAGCAGTTCTTC.

This clonotype has only a few counts. A read error is possible here, since a much larger clone lies one base away. The rearrangement links TRBV10-3 to TRBJ1-4, with D unresolved. Germline V lookup: CDR1 ENHRY, CDR2 SYGVKD. The CDR3 runs 13 residues. The CDR3 bases are TGTGCCAGCAGTGAAGGGCTTAATGAAAAACTGTTTTTT. Amino acids: CASSEGLNEKLFF.

Here the CDR3 reads CSAPGQRYEQYF. CDR3 nucleotide sequence: TGCAGTGCCCCGGGACAGCGGTACGAGCAGTACTTC. The chain combines TRBV20-1 with TRBJ2-5, with 7 bases identical to TRBD1. Near its end, the DNA agrees better with TRBJ2-7, so the J call may be wrong. Germline CDR1 is DFQATT and CDR2 is SNEGSKA (reference sequence). This CDR3 has 12 amino acids.

The V gene is TRBV6-5, the J gene TRBJ2-1; the D gene could be TRBD1 or TRBD2 (6 bases each). V lost 1 base and J 3 bases, leaving 13 bases between the germline ends. CDR3 length: 16 residues. Germline V gene sequence: CDR1 MNHEY, CDR2 SVGAGI. The CDR3 is CASSYLGGRHYNEQFF. In DNA, the CDR3 is TGTGCCAGCAGTTACTTAGGGGGGAGGCACTACAATGAGCAGTTCTTC.

This clonotype showed up just a few times. The J gene is TRBJ2-7, the V gene TRBV6-5; D unresolved. V dropped 6 bases and J dropped 3 bases, with 12 bases sitting between them. The CDR3 extends over 13 amino acids. In germline, CDR1 is MNHEY, CDR2 SVGAGI. As DNA, the CDR3 is TGTGCCAGCAGGCCCGACGGACGCTACGAGCAGTACTTC. Translation: CASRPDGRYEQYF.

This clonotype was observed a handful of times. The rearrangement joins TRBV6-1 to TRBJ2-7; D is tentatively TRBD1 or TRBD2 (5 bases each). V lost 4 bases, J lost 5 bases, and 15 bases lay in between. Germline assignment: CDR1 MNHNS and CDR2 SASEGT. The CDR3 has 14 residues. The CDR3 is CASSATGTDDEQYF. DNA of the CDR3: TGTGCCAGCAGTGCAACCGGGACGGACGACGAGCAGTACTTC.

This clonotype was seen more than once but under ten times. The V and J genes are TRBV7-6 and TRBJ2-1, with TRBD2 identical over 14 bases. The CDR3 sequence is 17 residues long. The V and J ends lost 1 base and 7 bases, in that order; junction bases with no gene match: 6. Germline CDR1 reads SGHVS; CDR2 reads FNYEAQ. CDR3 sequence reads: CASSLGGGLAGDNEQFF. The CDR3 nucleotides read TGTGCCAGCAGCTTAGGGGGGGGACTAGCGGGAGATAATGAGCAGTTCTTC.

V is TRBV7-9 and J is TRBJ2-3; TRBD2 agrees at 10 bases. Germline-derived CDR1 and CDR2 are SEHNR and FQNEAQ (reference sequence). V lost 3 bases and J lost 6; bases outside the gene matches: 6. The CDR3 is made up of 15 amino acids. CDR3 sequence (DNA): TGTGCCAGCAGCTTTCAAGCGGGGGGGCTGGATACGCAGTATTTT. Its translation: CASSFQAGGLDTQYF.

The V call is TRBV10-3, the J call TRBJ2-5, with 12 bases aligning to TRBD2. Germline V gene data show CDR1 as ENHRY and CDR2 as SYGVKD. This CDR3 spans 15 amino acids. V gave up 5 bases and J gave up 5 bases; unmatched junction bases: 6. The CDR3 sequence: CAISLLAGGPETQYF. DNA for the CDR3: TGTGCCATCAGTTTACTAGCGGGAGGACCGGAGACCCAGTACTTC.

This chain joins TRBV3-1 and TRBJ1-5; D may be TRBD1 (5 bases). The CDR3 runs 15 residues. Trimming took 5 bases from V and 2 from J, leaving 13 bases between them. The germline V gene has CDR1 LGHDT and CDR2 YNNKEL (reference sequence). CDR3 region: CASSYGHTRNQPQHF. CDR3 in DNA: TGTGCCAGCAGCTACGGACATACTCGCAATCAGCCCCAGCATTTT.

This sequence joins TRBV6-5 and TRBJ2-5; D unclear. Germline CDR1 reads MNHEY; CDR2 reads SVGAGI. V lost 5 bases and J 0 bases, leaving 7 bases between the germline ends. The length of the CDR3 is 13 residues. The CDR3 protein is CASSEQDQETQYF. CDR3 coding DNA: TGTGCCAGCAGTGAGCAGGACCAAGAGACCCAGTACTTC.

In DNA form, the CDR3 reads TGCGCCAGCAGCCAATGTTCTAGCGGGAGTTCCTACGAGCAGTACTTC. Translated: CASSQCSSGSSYEQYF. The chain recombines TRBV4-1 with TRBJ2-7; the match to TRBD2 covers 10 bases. J lost 1 base, V lost 2 bases, and 5 bases had no gene match. Per germline, CDR1 MGHRA and CDR2 YSYEKL. The CDR3 has 16 residues.

This clonotype was counted only a few times. The chain has TRBV6-1 and TRBJ2-3, with TRBD2 identical over 11 bases. Looked up from germline, CDR1 is MNHNS and CDR2 is SASEGT. J was trimmed by 2 bases and V by 5 bases; bases with no gene match: 12. The CDR3 is made up of 18 amino acids. For the CDR3, the DNA is TGTGCCAGCAGTCCTCTGCGGACTAGCGGGTTTTCCACAGATACGCAGTATTTT. Translating gives CASSPLRTSGFSTDTQYF.